These 14 T cell receptor beta chains share one sample of origin, sequenced in a study of T-cell reconstitution after alpha-beta-depleted transplantation in children. Preparing the TCRbeta library involved the use of unique molecular identifiers. MiXCR, applied by TCRdb to the PCR reads, yields one record per CDR3 protein. Of 350,000 to 500,000 distinct CDR3 sequences listed, around two fifths are singletons. The source was PBMCs, collected before TCRalphabeta/CD19-depleted stem cell transplant. Receptors were obtained from a girl aged 2-9 years with aplastic anemia, due to receive a stem cell transplant.

The chain uses TRBV12-3 or TRBV12-4 and TRBJ2-2, with D tentatively TRBD1 (6 bases). CDR3 size: 15 residues. V was cut by 5 bases and J by 1 base, with 11 bases left in between. The CDR3 bases are TGTGCCAGCAGTACACAGACAGGGAACACCGGGGAGCTGTTTTTT. As protein: CASSTQTGNTGELFF.

The chain links TRBV5-1 to TRBJ2-1, with 10 bases identical to TRBD2. CDR1 and CDR2 (germline): SGHRS, YFSETQ. The CDR3 contains 16 residues. The V gene end was trimmed by 0 bases and the J gene end by 10 bases; junction bases not matched to a gene: 10. CDR3 residues: CASSLVGLAGAGEQFF. The CDR3 DNA sequence: TGCGCCAGCAGCTTGGTGGGTCTAGCGGGAGCGGGCGAGCAGTTCTTC. Combining the CDR3 with reference TRBV5-1 and TRBJ2-1 gives the whole variable domain KAGVTQTPRYLIKTRGQQVTLSCSPISGHRSVSWYQQTPGQGLQFLFEYFSETQRNKGNFPGRFSGRQFSNSRSEMNVSTLELGDSALYLCASSLVGLAGAGEQFFGPGTRLTVL.

The sample holds many counts of this clonotype. An end of the junction differs from the germline gene, which may be a read error. CDR3 DNA: TGTGCCAGCAGGGACTCAGGGGCGAACACTGAAGCTTTCTTT. Its translation is CASRDSGANTEAFF. The V and J genes are TRBV6-4 and TRBJ1-1, with D tentatively TRBD1 (6 bases). The CDR3 sequence is 14 residues long. Germline assignment: CDR1 MRHNA and CDR2 SNTAGT.

This clonotype was picked up many times. This chain links TRBV5-5 with TRBJ2-2; TRBD2 matches 7 bases. The junction had 7 bases not matched to a gene; V was cut back by 0 bases and J by 2 bases. The CDR3 contains 17 residues. Germline CDR1 is SGHKS and CDR2 is YYEKEE (reference sequence). This CDR3 is CASSLGAAGSNTGELFF. In DNA form, the CDR3 reads TGTGCCAGCAGCTTGGGGGCAGCGGGATCTAACACCGGGGAGCTGTTTTTT.

This rearrangement joins TRBV9 to TRBJ2-1, with a tentative D call TRBD2 (6 bases). The germline V gene has CDR1 SGDLS and CDR2 YYNGEE. Deletions cut 10 bases from V and 8 bases from J, with 22 bases between. The CDR3 is made up of 14 amino acids. Here the CDR3 reads CAHLEGRRLDEQFF. CDR3 nucleotide sequence: TGTGCCCATCTGGAGGGACGGAGATTGGATGAGCAGTTCTTC.

The chain links TRBV5-1 to TRBJ1-5; TRBD1 aligns across 8 bases. V shed 0 bases and J 7 bases; nucleotides not matched to a gene: 6. Germline CDR1 reads SGHRS; CDR2 reads YFSETQ. CDR3 size: 15 residues. In nucleotides, the CDR3 is TGCGCCAGCAGCTTGGGGGACAGGATCGACCAGCCCCAGCATTTT. This gives the protein CASSLGDRIDQPQHF.

In this sample, this clonotype turned up a few times. The genes are TRBV4-1 and TRBJ2-1; D is perhaps TRBD2 (6 bases). The V end lost 1 base, the J end lost 6 bases, and 7 bases lay between the germline ends. CDR3 size: 13 residues. Germline assignment: CDR1 MGHRA and CDR2 YSYEKL. The CDR3 region has the DNA TGCGCCAGCAGCCAAGCACTAGCCAATGAGCAGTTCTTC. Amino acid sequence: CASSQALANEQFF.

This clonotype was found a few times. The rearrangement uses TRBV4-2 and TRBJ2-5; D gene ambiguous. V dropped 3 bases and J dropped 3 bases, with 8 bases sitting between them. The CDR3 has 13 amino acids. CDR1 and CDR2 (germline): LGHNA, YNFKEQ. This chain's CDR3 is CASSQEQKETQYF. In DNA form, the CDR3 reads TGTGCCAGCAGCCAGGAACAGAAAGAGACCCAGTACTTC.

This chain connects TRBV6-2 or TRBV6-3 to TRBJ2-3, with 7 bases aligning to TRBD2. The CDR3 covers 16 residues. Losses at the gene ends were 6 bases for V and 4 bases for J; bases not matched to a gene: 13. In germline, CDR1 is MNHEY, CDR2 SVGEGT. This chain's CDR3 is CASSHLEAGRSDTQYF. The CDR3 DNA reads as TGTGCCAGCAGCCACCTTGAAGCGGGAAGGTCAGATACGCAGTATTTT.

This chain joins TRBV20-1 and TRBJ2-1, with unresolved D. V lost 0 bases and J lost 5, with 8 bases in between. CDR1 is DFQATT, CDR2 SNEGSKA, per germline (reference sequence). This CDR3 is built from 13 residues. The CDR3 bases are TGCAGTGCTAGAGATGACCACGACAATGAGCAGTTCTTC. Its translation: CSARDDHDNEQFF.

The chain is built from TRBV5-1 and TRBJ2-7, with 13 positions matching TRBD2. Germline CDR1 reads SGHRS; CDR2 reads YFSETQ. This CDR3 is built from 16 residues. The J segment lost 3 bases and the V segment lost 0 bases, leaving 3 bases of the junction unmatched. The CDR3 DNA is TGCGCCAGCAGCTTGGAACTAGCGGGAGGGGGCTACGAGCAGTACTTC. It specifies CASSLELAGGGYEQYF.

V and J are TRBV10-3 and TRBJ2-1, with D perhaps matching TRBD2 (6 bases). Deletions cut 3 bases from V and 7 bases from J, with 13 bases between. Looked up from germline, CDR1 is ENHRY and CDR2 is SYGVKD. This CDR3 region has 14 residues. CDR3 in DNA: TGTGCCATCAGTGAACCGACTAGTTGGAATGAGCAGTTCTTC. Protein product: CAISEPTSWNEQFF.

As DNA, the CDR3 is TGCGCCAGCAGCCCCGGAGGGGGACAGGGGCACTACGAGCAGTACTTC. It specifies CASSPGGGQGHYEQYF. V is TRBV5-1 and J is TRBJ2-7; 10 bases map to TRBD1. This CDR3 spans 16 amino acids. Trimming took 4 bases from V and 3 from J; bases not matched to a gene: 10. Germline V lookup: CDR1 SGHRS, CDR2 YFSETQ. Using reference TRBV5-1 and TRBJ2-7 for the parts outside the CDR3, the full variable domain is KAGVTQTPRYLIKTRGQQVTLSCSPISGHRSVSWYQQTPGQGLQFLFEYFSETQRNKGNFPGRFSGRQFSNSRSEMNVSTLELGDSALYLCASSPGGGQGHYEQYFGPGTRLTVT.

The chain employs TRBV7-9 and TRBJ1-1; no firm D call. V lost 5 bases and J 6 bases, leaving 10 bases between the germline ends. Germline assignment: CDR1 SEHNR and CDR2 FQNEAQ (reference sequence). The CDR3 runs 12 residues. The CDR3 nucleotides are TGTGCCAGCAGCCCTATGCTGGCTGAAGCTTTCTTT. Protein sequence: CASSPMLAEAFF.